The 28 T cell receptor beta chains reported below all come from one sample, sequenced in a study of T cells in Graves' hyperthyroidism and ophthalmopathy. The TCR beta CDR3 regions underwent amplification using RNA transcripts as the source. Carried out on the TCR CDR3, a first-round RT-PCR used the HTBI primer set. TCRdb redid the calling of the multiplex PCR reads with MiXCR, one entry per CDR3 protein. The sample shows under 400,000 distinct CDR3 sequences, 15% to 20% of them seen only once. Sequenced: blood. Every receptor here comes from a young man with Graves' hyperthyroidism.

Points on this clonotype: This may come from a read error, since a much larger clone is one base off. The rearrangement uses TRBV18 and TRBJ2-1; D is ambiguous. Germline V lookup: CDR1 KGHSH, CDR2 LQKENI. The CDR3 contains 15 residues. V lost 2 bases, J lost 7 bases, and 15 bases lay in between. CDR3 nucleotide sequence: TGTGCCAGCTCACCAACCCGACCGGTTTTTAATGAGCAGTTCTTC. It yields the protein CASSPTRPVFNEQFF.

This clonotype turned up a few times. The J gene is TRBJ1-2, the V gene TRBV7-9; 7 nucleotides align to TRBD1. V trimming: 6 bases; J trimming: 8 bases; junction bases outside the gene matches: 9. The germline CDR1 and CDR2 sequences are SEHNR and FQNEAQ (reference sequence). This CDR3 has 13 residues. The CDR3 region is CASRPRQGEGYTF. CDR3 bases: TGTGCCAGCAGACCAAGACAGGGAGAGGGCTACACCTTC.

This chain uses TRBV28 with TRBJ2-2, with 9 positions matching TRBD1. Germline loops: CDR1 MDHEN, CDR2 SYDVKM. The CDR3 is 15 residues long. V lost 5 bases, J lost 5 bases, and 6 bases stayed unmatched. CDR3 residues: CASSRGTGSTGELFF. CDR3 bases: TGTGCCAGCAGTCGAGGGACAGGGAGTACCGGGGAGCTGTTTTTT.

This clonotype was picked up many times. The chain recombines TRBV27 with TRBJ1-6; possibly TRBD1 for D (6 bases). V was trimmed by 1 base and J by 7 bases, leaving 11 bases between them. The length of the CDR3 is 15 residues. Germline V CDR1 and CDR2: MNHEY, SMNVEV (reference sequence). Here the CDR3 reads CASSLLDSGNSPLHF. CDR3 nucleotides: TGTGCCAGCAGTTTATTGGACAGTGGGAATTCACCCCTCCACTTT.

This chain connects TRBV7-3 to TRBJ2-5, with TRBD2 as a possible D gene (6 bases). With 1 base removed from V and 5 bases from J, the gap between germline ends came to 11 bases. The CDR3 length is 14 residues. Germline CDR1 reads SGHTA; CDR2 reads FQGTGA. CDR3 DNA sequence: TGTGCCAGCAGCTTAAGTGGGCTAGCGGAGACCCAGTACTTC. It specifies CASSLSGLAETQYF.

This clonotype was seen ten or more times. The rearrangement uses TRBV27 and TRBJ1-1; D perhaps matches TRBD1 (5 bases). CDR1 MNHEY and CDR2 SMNVEV come from the germline V gene (reference sequence). This CDR3 contains 14 residues. With 8 bases removed from V and 1 base from J, the gap between germline ends came to 14 bases. CDR3 DNA sequence: TGTGCCAGCGGCCGATCTGGGGGGAACACTGAAGCTTTCTTT. Translation gives CASGRSGGNTEAFF.

This clonotype has more than one count but fewer than ten. The rearrangement uses TRBV7-9 and TRBJ2-5; D is undetermined. The CDR3 loop spans 12 amino acids. Germline V gene sequence: CDR1 SEHNR, CDR2 FQNEAQ (reference sequence). Between the trimmed V and J ends, which lost 3 bases and 2 bases, there was a span of 4 bases. In nucleotides, the CDR3 is TGTGCCAGCAGCTTCGCTCAAGAGACCCAGTACTTC. Translated, it gives CASSFAQETQYF.

This clonotype was counted ten times or more. V gene TRBV28 combines with J gene TRBJ2-2; no definite D call. The V and J ends lost 7 bases and 3 bases respectively, with 12 bases between them. The germline gives CDR1 MDHEN, CDR2 SYDVKM. This CDR3 is built from 14 residues. The CDR3 sequence: CASTPGLDTGELFF. CDR3 in DNA: TGTGCCAGCACCCCGGGTCTTGACACCGGGGAGCTGTTTTTT.

This clonotype has just a few counts. This sequence joins TRBV9 and TRBJ2-1, with TRBD1 matching over 10 bases. The germline V gene encodes CDR1 SGDLS and CDR2 YYNGEE. The CDR3 length is 15 residues. The J segment lost 7 bases and the V segment lost 1 base, leaving 5 bases of the junction unmatched. The CDR3 coding sequence is TGTGCCAGCAGCGTATGGGGACAGGGGTTGAATGAGCAGTTCTTC. Amino acids: CASSVWGQGLNEQFF.

The chain recombines TRBV9 with TRBJ2-3; 7 nucleotides agree with TRBD2. Germline CDR1 SGDLS, CDR2 YYNGEE. V shed 0 bases and J 2 bases; nucleotides not matched to a gene: 3. This CDR3 is built from 15 residues. The chain's CDR3 is CASSVESGATDTQYF. The CDR3 DNA follows: TGTGCCAGCAGCGTAGAGAGCGGGGCCACAGATACGCAGTATTTT.

This clonotype has a count of ten or more. This CDR3 reads CSVVETNRVNEQFF. The DNA for the CDR3 is TGCAGCGTTGTGGAGACAAACAGGGTCAATGAGCAGTTCTTC. The chain joins TRBV29-1 to TRBJ2-1; D might be TRBD1 (6 bases). CDR1 is SQVTM and CDR2 is ANQGSEA in the germline V gene. Trimming took off 4 bases at V and 6 bases at J, with 16 bases between the two ends. The CDR3 loop spans 14 amino acids.

This clonotype has just a few counts. This chain uses TRBV11-2 with TRBJ1-5, with TRBD1 matching over 7 bases. The ends lost 5 bases at V and 6 bases at J; junction bases unmatched: 10. Germline values: CDR1 SGHAT, CDR2 FQNNGV. This CDR3 comprises 15 residues. The CDR3 DNA follows: TGTGCCAGCAGCATGACAGGGATGGGAAGTCAGCCCCAGCATTTT. Encoded protein: CASSMTGMGSQPQHF.

V is TRBV9 and J is TRBJ2-1; possible D gene TRBD2, 6 bases. Germline CDR1 SGDLS, CDR2 YYNGEE. Trimming left V 5 bases short and J 10 bases short, with 13 bases between. This CDR3 is built from 12 residues. CDR3 amino acids: CASRGDSEEQFF. As DNA, the CDR3 is TGTGCCAGCAGAGGGGACTCCGAAGAGCAGTTCTTC.

This clonotype has more than one count but fewer than ten. Here the CDR3 reads CASSLRQGMGQPQHF. CDR3 sequence (DNA): TGTGCCAGCAGCCTCCGACAGGGAATGGGACAGCCCCAGCATTTT. The genes are TRBV7-2 and TRBJ1-5; 7 bases match TRBD1. The CDR3 is made up of 15 amino acids. V gave up 5 bases and J gave up 7 bases; unmatched junction bases: 11. Germline CDR1 reads SGHTA; CDR2 reads FQGNSA.

This clonotype was observed a handful of times. This chain joins TRBV12-5 and TRBJ1-4; perhaps TRBD1 as D (6 bases). Trimming removed 2 bases from V and 2 bases from J, with 9 bases in between. Per the germline V gene, CDR1 is LGHNT and CDR2 is FRNRAP. The CDR3 spans 15 residues. The CDR3 reads CASGLWTATNEKLFF. CDR3 in DNA: TGTGCTAGTGGTTTGTGGACAGCGACTAATGAAAAACTGTTTTTT.

In its sample, this clonotype was seen many times. The chain couples TRBV12-3 or TRBV12-4 to TRBJ2-2; TRBD1 agrees at 7 bases. V shed 4 bases and J 3 bases; nucleotides not matched to a gene: 2. The CDR3 length is 14 residues. The CDR3, as DNA: TGTGCCAGCAGTTGGGACAGCTACACCGGGGAGCTGTTTTTT. It specifies CASSWDSYTGELFF.

The V call is TRBV30, the J call TRBJ2-7, with a tentative D call TRBD1 (6 bases). Looked up from germline, CDR1 is GTSNPN and CDR2 is SVGIG (reference sequence). The CDR3 contains 14 residues. Trimming stripped 1 base from V and 0 bases from J, with 10 bases between. This CDR3 reads CAWSEDSSSYEQYF. CDR3 coding DNA: TGTGCCTGGAGTGAGGACAGCAGCTCCTACGAGCAGTACTTC.

The chain employs TRBV24-1 and TRBJ2-3, with 7 positions matching TRBD2. Germline CDR1 reads KGHDR; CDR2 reads SFDVKD. The length of the CDR3 is 15 residues. V was pared by 2 bases and J by 0 bases, with 1 base of the junction left unmatched. The CDR3 nucleotides read TGTGCCACCAGTGATTCTAGCGGAAGCACAGATACGCAGTATTTT. It is translated as CATSDSSGSTDTQYF.

The CDR3 DNA reads TGTGCCACGGAGGGACTAGCTTCAGATACGCAGTATTTT. It yields the protein CATEGLASDTQYF. The chain employs TRBV24-1 and TRBJ2-3; 9 bases are a match to TRBD2. Unmatched junction bases numbered 5, after V lost 10 bases and J lost 4 bases. The V gene's germline CDR1 is KGHDR and CDR2 SFDVKD. The CDR3 totals 13 residues.

This rearrangement joins TRBV2 to TRBJ1-4; D is uncertain. V was clipped by 6 bases and J by 3 bases, with 11 bases between them. Germline CDR1 is SNHLY and CDR2 is FYNNEI. This CDR3 has 14 amino acids. CDR3: CASRSGLANEKLFF. The DNA for the CDR3 is TGTGCCAGCAGGTCCGGGTTGGCTAATGAAAAACTGTTTTTT.

There are many counts of this clonotype. The chain uses TRBV25-1 and TRBJ2-7; either TRBD1 or TRBD2 may fit D (6 bases each). Trimming took 4 bases from V and 2 from J, leaving 15 bases between them. The CDR3 is made up of 15 amino acids. CDR1 and CDR2 from the germline V gene are MGHDK and SYGVNS. CDR3 loop: CASSAFAGHPYEQYF. In DNA form, the CDR3 reads TGTGCCAGCAGTGCTTTCGCGGGACATCCCTACGAGCAGTACTTC.

This clonotype was observed many times. J is TRBJ2-7 and V is TRBV10-2; D remains unclear. The CDR3 has 15 amino acids. CDR1 and CDR2 from the germline V gene are WSHSY and SAAADI. Trimming shortened V by 3 bases and J by 4 bases, and 16 bases separated the two germline ends. The CDR3 DNA sequence: TGCGCCAGCAGTGATTGGTGGGCCGAATCTTACGAGCAGTACTTC. This sequence encodes CASSDWWAESYEQYF.

In this sample, this clonotype turned up many times. The chain has TRBV6-1 and TRBJ1-2; TRBD1 agrees at 9 bases. Germline values: CDR1 MNHNS, CDR2 SASEGT. The CDR3 extends over 14 amino acids. J was trimmed by 9 bases and V by 3 bases; bases with no gene match: 8. This CDR3 reads CASSETGTGTRYTF. CDR3 DNA: TGTGCCAGCAGTGAGACCGGGACAGGGACGCGCTACACCTTC.

This rearrangement joins TRBV27 to TRBJ1-2; 7 bases map to TRBD1. CDR3 length: 14 residues. V gave up 4 bases and J gave up 7 bases; unmatched junction bases: 9. Per germline, CDR1 MNHEY and CDR2 SMNVEV (reference sequence). This CDR3 reads CASSSVDRVRGYTF. The CDR3 DNA is TGTGCCAGCAGTTCCGTCGACAGGGTCCGTGGCTACACCTTC.

This clonotype was counted a few times. V and J are TRBV6-4 and TRBJ1-1; D is uncertain. The length of the CDR3 is 15 residues. Between the trimmed V and J ends, which lost 3 bases and 3 bases, there was a span of 14 bases. Germline V gives CDR1 MRHNA, CDR2 SNTAGT. The CDR3 bases are TGTGCCAGCAGTGATACATGGACCTCCCACACTGAAGCTTTCTTT. Amino acid sequence: CASSDTWTSHTEAFF.

The rearrangement links TRBV20-1 to TRBJ2-1; TRBD2 aligns across 8 bases. Germline V gene lookup returns CDR1 DFQATT and CDR2 SNEGSKA (reference sequence). CDR3 length: 17 residues. The V and J ends lost 0 bases and 0 bases, in that order; junction bases with no gene match: 7. This chain's CDR3 is CSARDSIAGSSYNEQFF. DNA for the CDR3: TGCAGTGCTAGAGATTCGATAGCGGGAAGCTCCTACAATGAGCAGTTCTTC.

The chain recombines TRBV19 with TRBJ1-2, with a possible D match to TRBD1 (6 bases). Germline CDR1 reads LNHDA; CDR2 reads SQIVND (reference sequence). The CDR3 sequence is 12 residues long. V lost 3 bases and J lost 7, with 9 bases in between. CDR3 loop: CASSIGGAGYTF. The CDR3 DNA sequence: TGTGCCAGTAGTATTGGGGGGGCTGGCTACACCTTC. Using reference TRBV19 and TRBJ1-2 for the parts outside the CDR3, the full variable domain is DGGITQSPKYLFRKEGQNVTLSCEQNLNHDAMYWYRQDPGQGLRLIYYSQIVNDFQKGDIAEGYSVSREKKESFPLTVTSAQKNPTAFYLCASSIGGAGYTFGSGTRLTVV.

Only a few counts were recorded for this clonotype. This chain uses TRBV20-1 with TRBJ2-5, with D possibly being TRBD2 (6 bases). This CDR3 comprises 15 residues. Germline CDR1 and CDR2: DFQATT and SNEGSKA (reference sequence). V was trimmed by 0 bases and J by 1 base, leaving 12 bases between them. For the CDR3, the DNA is TGCAGTGCTAGAGACGCTAGCGCCGCCCAAGAGACCCAGTACTTC. Encoded protein: CSARDASAAQETQYF.